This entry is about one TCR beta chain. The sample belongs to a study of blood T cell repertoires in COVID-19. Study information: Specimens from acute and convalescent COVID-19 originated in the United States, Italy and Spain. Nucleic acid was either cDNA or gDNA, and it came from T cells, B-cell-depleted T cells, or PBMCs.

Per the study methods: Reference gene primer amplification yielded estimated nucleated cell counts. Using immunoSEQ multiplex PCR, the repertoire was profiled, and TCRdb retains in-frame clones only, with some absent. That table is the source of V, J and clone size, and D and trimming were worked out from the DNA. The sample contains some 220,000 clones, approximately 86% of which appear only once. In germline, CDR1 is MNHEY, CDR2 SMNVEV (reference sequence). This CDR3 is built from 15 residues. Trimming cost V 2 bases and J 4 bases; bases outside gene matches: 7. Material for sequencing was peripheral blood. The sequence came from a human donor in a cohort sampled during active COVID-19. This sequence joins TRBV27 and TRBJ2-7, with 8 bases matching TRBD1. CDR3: CASSLDGQGHYEQYF. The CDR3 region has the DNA TGTGCCAGCAGTTTAGACGGACAGGGTCATTACGAGCAGTACTTC.